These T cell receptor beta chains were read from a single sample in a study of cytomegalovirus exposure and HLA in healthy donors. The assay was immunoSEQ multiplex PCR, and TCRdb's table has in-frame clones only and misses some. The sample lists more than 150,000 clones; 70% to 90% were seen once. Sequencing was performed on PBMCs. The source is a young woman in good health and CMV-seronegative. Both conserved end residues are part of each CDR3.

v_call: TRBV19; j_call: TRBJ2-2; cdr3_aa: CASSIQHRGGLFF
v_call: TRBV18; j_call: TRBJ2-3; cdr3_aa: CASSPGLAGRLNGTDTQYF
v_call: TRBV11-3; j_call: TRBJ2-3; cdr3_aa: CASSLGLAGVSDTQYF
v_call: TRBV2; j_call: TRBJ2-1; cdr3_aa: CASRDDRQGYNEQFF
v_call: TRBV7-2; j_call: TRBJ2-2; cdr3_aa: CASSLSYTGELFF
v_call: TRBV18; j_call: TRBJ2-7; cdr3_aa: CASGISYREINEQYF
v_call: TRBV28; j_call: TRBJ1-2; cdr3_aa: CAVYSETGSTGNYGYTF
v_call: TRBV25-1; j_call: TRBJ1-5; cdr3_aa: CASSAQRQLHQPQHF
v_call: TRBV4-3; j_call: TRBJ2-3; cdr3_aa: CASSQGRGGDTQYF
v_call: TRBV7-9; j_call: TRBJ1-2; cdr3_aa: CASSEGQGADGYTF
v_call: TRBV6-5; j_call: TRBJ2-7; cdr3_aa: CASSYSPGTSLGQQYF
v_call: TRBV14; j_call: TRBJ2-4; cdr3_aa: CASSPWRGSAGNIQYF
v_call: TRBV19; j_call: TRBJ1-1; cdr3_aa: CASSIGRVVYTEAFF
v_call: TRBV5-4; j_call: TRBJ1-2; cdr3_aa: CASSPRVDYGYTF
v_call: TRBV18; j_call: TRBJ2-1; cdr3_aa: CASSLLAGVSNEQFF
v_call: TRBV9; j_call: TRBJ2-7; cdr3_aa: CASSPRTGYEQYF
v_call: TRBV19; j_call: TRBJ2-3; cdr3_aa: CASSQAGGRDTQYF
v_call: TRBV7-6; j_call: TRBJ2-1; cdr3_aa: CASSPLGGPEQFF
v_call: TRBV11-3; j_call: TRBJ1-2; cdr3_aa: CASSLDGYGYTF
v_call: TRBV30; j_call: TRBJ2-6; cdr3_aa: CAWSRDRISGANVLTF
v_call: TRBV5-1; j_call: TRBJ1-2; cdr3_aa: CASSGGGGYTF
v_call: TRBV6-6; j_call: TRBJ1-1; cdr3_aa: CASSYSRTEAFF